The T cell receptor (beta chain) described here comes from a study of blood T cell repertoires in COVID-19. Study context: The United States, Italy and Spain supplied acute and convalescent COVID-19 samples. Sources were T cells, B-cell-depleted T cells, or PBMCs; the material itself was cDNA or gDNA.

TCRdb's table, derived via immunoSEQ multiplex PCR, lists solely in-frame clones and lacks some. The sample comprises 200,000 to 250,000 clones, 75% to 90% of which are singletons, and roughly 8% rests with the top ten. Seattle's cohort entered during active infection and was followed longitudinally. Germline V gives CDR1 MDHEN, CDR2 SYDVKM. V dropped 5 bases and J dropped 7; count of bases not matched to a gene: 12. The CDR3 totals 16 residues. This clonotype originated in a woman older than 75 with COVID-19, enrolled during active disease. This chain uses TRBV28 with TRBJ1-1; TRBD1 matches at 11 bases. The sequenced material came from peripheral blood. This chain's CDR3 is CASSAAGTGGGNEAFF. The DNA for the CDR3 is TGTGCCAGCAGTGCCGCCGGGACAGGGGGTGGGAATGAAGCTTTCTTT.